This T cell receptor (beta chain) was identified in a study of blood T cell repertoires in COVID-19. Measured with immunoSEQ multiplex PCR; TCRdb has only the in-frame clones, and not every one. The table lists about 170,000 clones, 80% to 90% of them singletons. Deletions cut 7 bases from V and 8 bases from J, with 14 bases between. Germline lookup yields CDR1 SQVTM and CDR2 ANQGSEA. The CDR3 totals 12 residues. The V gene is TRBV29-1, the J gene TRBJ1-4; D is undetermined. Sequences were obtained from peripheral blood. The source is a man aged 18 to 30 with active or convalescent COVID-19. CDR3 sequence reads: CSATLGEEKLFF. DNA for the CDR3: TGCAGCGCAACGCTAGGCGAGGAAAAACTGTTTTTT. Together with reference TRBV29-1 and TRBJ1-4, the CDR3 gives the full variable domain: SAVISQKPSRDICQRGTSLTIQCQVDSQVTMMFWYRQQPGQSLTLIATANQGSEATYESGFVIDKFPISRPNLTFSTLTVSNMSPEDSSIYLCSATLGEEKLFFGSGTQLSVL.